The 13 T cell receptor beta chains below were found in one sample sequenced in a study of molecular identifiers for immune sequencing clone quantification. TCRdb used MiXCR to reprocess the PCR reads, holding one entry per CDR3 protein. The sample has about 640,000 distinct CDR3 sequences; just under 20% are singletons. Sequenced material: naive CD8+ T cells from blood, with Jurkat cell RNA spiked in. This sample's subset: FACS-sorted CD8+CD4-CCR7+CD45RA+ naive T cells. The receptors here all came from a human donor in good health. Some libraries in this study had Jurkat cell RNA spiked in.

This clonotype was found many times. This chain links TRBV4-3 with TRBJ2-7; tentative D call: TRBD1 (6 bases). V was cut by 1 base and J by 3 bases, with 13 bases left in between. CDR1 and CDR2 (germline): LGHNA, YSLEER. This CDR3 has 15 residues. This CDR3 is CASSQGRDRHYEQYF. The DNA of the CDR3 is TGCGCCAGCAGCCAAGGCCGAGACAGGCACTACGAGCAGTACTTC.

The chain carries TRBV20-1 and TRBJ2-3; D gene uncertain. V gave up 8 bases and J gave up 0 bases, with 12 bases separating them. CDR3 length equals 13 residues. The germline V gene encodes CDR1 DFQATT and CDR2 SNEGSKA (reference sequence). In nucleotides, the CDR3 is TGCAGTCCGTGGTCCTCTAGCACAGATACGCAGTATTTT. Its translation: CSPWSSSTDTQYF.

Concerning this clonotype: This sequence may be a read error, since a much larger clone differs from it by one base. The chain combines TRBV19 with TRBJ2-2; 10 nucleotides line up with TRBD1. The CDR3 spans 17 residues. CDR1 and CDR2 from the germline V gene are LNHDA and SQIVND (reference sequence). The V and J ends lost 9 bases and 6 bases, in that order; junction bases with no gene match: 16. In DNA, the CDR3 is TGTGCCAGCAGAGTCTTCCACCGGGACAGGGGATCCGGGGAGCTGTTTTTT. It specifies CASRVFHRDRGSGELFF.

This clonotype was found many times. The CDR3 coding sequence is TGCAGTGCCACACCAGGGGGAAGCACTGAAGCTTTCTTT. Protein: CSATPGGSTEAFF. The rearrangement uses TRBV20-1 and TRBJ1-1; 7 bases are shared with TRBD1. V shed 6 bases and J 4 bases; nucleotides not matched to a gene: 8. The CDR3 has 13 residues. Germline CDR1 reads DFQATT; CDR2 reads SNEGSKA (reference sequence).

This clonotype was seen many times. The rearrangement links TRBV5-5 to TRBJ1-1; 8 nucleotides agree with TRBD1. V lost 0 bases and J lost 0; bases outside the gene matches: 1. The CDR3 has 15 amino acids. The germline V gene has CDR1 SGHKS and CDR2 YYEKEE (reference sequence). The CDR3 DNA reads TGTGCCAGCAGCTTGGTGGGACAGGTGAACACTGAAGCTTTCTTT. Encoded protein: CASSLVGQVNTEAFF. Together with reference TRBV5-5 and TRBJ1-1, the CDR3 gives the full variable domain: DAGVTQSPTHLIKTRGQQVTLRCSPISGHKSVSWYQQVLGQGPQFIFQYYEKEERGRGNFPDRFSARQFPNYSSELNVNALLLGDSALYLCASSLVGQVNTEAFFGQGTRLTVV.

V is TRBV9 and J is TRBJ2-3; 8 positions agree with TRBD2. Looked up from germline, CDR1 is SGDLS and CDR2 is YYNGEE. J was trimmed by 4 bases and V by 0 bases; bases with no gene match: 7. CDR3 length: 16 residues. The chain's CDR3 is CASSVVSGGGPDTQYF. CDR3 coding DNA: TGTGCCAGCAGCGTAGTCTCTGGCGGGGGGCCAGATACGCAGTATTTT.

This clonotype has at least ten counts. This sequence joins TRBV27 and TRBJ1-5, with TRBD1 identical over 7 bases. Trimming at V came to 11 bases and at J to 3 bases, leaving 7 bases not matched to a gene. This CDR3 is 13 amino acids long. CDR1 is MNHEY, CDR2 SMNVEV, per germline (reference sequence). CDR3 residues: CASGGQLNQPQHF. The CDR3 nucleotides read TGTGCCTCTGGGGGACAGCTCAATCAGCCCCAGCATTTT.

This clonotype was found many times. The rearrangement joins TRBV20-1 to TRBJ2-5; perhaps D is TRBD1 or TRBD2 (5 bases each). The CDR3 length is 14 residues. Looked up from germline, CDR1 is DFQATT and CDR2 is SNEGSKA (reference sequence). With 0 bases removed from V and 5 bases from J, the gap between germline ends came to 13 bases. The CDR3, as DNA: TGCAGTGCTAGAGAAGAGGGGTCCCGCGAGACCCAGTACTTC. It codes for CSAREEGSRETQYF.

This clonotype was recorded at least ten times. This chain connects TRBV30 to TRBJ2-3; D uncertain. CDR3 length: 14 amino acids. V was pared by 0 bases and J by 2 bases, with 9 bases between. CDR1 is GTSNPN, CDR2 SVGIG, per germline (reference sequence). The CDR3 nucleotides read TGTGCCTGGAGTGTTGTACTGACCACAGATACGCAGTATTTT. The encoded protein is CAWSVVLTTDTQYF.

This clonotype was found many times. The chain employs TRBV4-3 and TRBJ2-4; possible D gene TRBD2, 6 bases. The CDR3 covers 17 residues. V was shortened by 0 bases and J by 1 base, with 13 bases between the two germline ends. Germline V gives CDR1 LGHNA, CDR2 YSLEER. The DNA for the CDR3 is TGCGCCAGCAGCCAAGAATGGGAGGCTGTGGCCAAAAACATTCAGTACTTC. It yields the protein CASSQEWEAVAKNIQYF.

This clonotype occurred many times. The junction does not match germline at one end; this may be a read error. J is TRBJ1-4 and V is TRBV7-8; the D gene is possibly TRBD1 (5 bases). The CDR3 spans 15 residues. The germline V gene encodes CDR1 SGHVS and CDR2 FQNEAQ. The CDR3 DNA follows: TGTGCCAGCGGCTTTTTGACAGATCCGAATGAAAAACTGTTTTTT. Encoded protein: CASGFLTDPNEKLFF.

Notes on this clonotype: This may be a read error: a much more frequent sequence differs by one nucleotide. The chain has TRBV20-1 and TRBJ2-7; a weak D match, TRBD2 (6 bases). The CDR3 has 11 amino acids. Trimming shortened V by 4 bases and J by 5 bases, and 9 bases separated the two germline ends. Per the germline V gene, CDR1 is DFQATT and CDR2 is SNEGSKA (reference sequence). This chain's CDR3 is CSAKGGDEQYF. CDR3 sequence (DNA): TGCAGTGCTAAGGGCGGGGACGAGCAGTACTTC.

This clonotype has ten or more counts. The V gene is TRBV4-2, the J gene TRBJ2-3, with 8 bases aligning to TRBD2. There are 16 residues in the CDR3. Per the germline V gene, CDR1 is LGHNA and CDR2 is YNFKEQ. The V and J ends lost 1 base and 3 bases, in that order; junction bases with no gene match: 6. The CDR3: CASSQGTTSGTDTQYF. The CDR3 nucleotides read TGTGCCAGCAGCCAAGGAACTACTAGCGGAACAGATACGCAGTATTTT.